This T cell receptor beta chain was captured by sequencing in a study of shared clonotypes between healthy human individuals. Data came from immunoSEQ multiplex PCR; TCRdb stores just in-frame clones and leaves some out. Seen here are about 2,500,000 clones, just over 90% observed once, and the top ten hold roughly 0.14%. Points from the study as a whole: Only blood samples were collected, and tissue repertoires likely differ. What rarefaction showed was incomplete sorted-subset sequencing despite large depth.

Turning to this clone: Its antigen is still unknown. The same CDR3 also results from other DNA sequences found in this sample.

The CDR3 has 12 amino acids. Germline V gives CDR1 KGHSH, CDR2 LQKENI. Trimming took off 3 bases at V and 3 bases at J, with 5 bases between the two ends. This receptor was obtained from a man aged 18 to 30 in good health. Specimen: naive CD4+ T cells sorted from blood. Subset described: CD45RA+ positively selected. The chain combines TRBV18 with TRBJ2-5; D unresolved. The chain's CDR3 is CASSPQEETQYF. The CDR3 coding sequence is TGTGCCAGCTCACCCCAGGAAGAGACCCAGTACTTC.